This entry lists 20 T cell receptor beta chains sequenced from one sample in a study of CD8+CD57+ T cells in acquired aplastic anemia. Researchers used genomic DNA as the template to profile TCR beta VDJ and CDR3. TCRdb reprocessed the reads via MiXCR and lists one record per CDR3 protein. Among roughly 290,000 distinct CDR3 sequences listed, approximately 57% were seen once. Flow cytometry had shown expanded CD8+CD57+ cells in the patients chosen for sequencing. Sequenced: sorted CD4+, CD8+, or CD8+CD57+ T cells (not recorded which) from PBMCs. The receptor set was obtained from a human donor with aplastic anemia.

The chain couples TRBV20-1 to TRBJ2-3, with D possibly TRBD2 on 6 matching bases. Germline-derived CDR1 and CDR2 are DFQATT and SNEGSKA (reference sequence). Deletions cut 5 bases from V and 0 bases from J, with 18 bases between. The CDR3 is 16 amino acids. The CDR3 sequence is CSAPERARSSTDTQYF. CDR3 DNA sequence: TGCAGTGCTCCTGAGCGGGCCCGCTCTAGCACAGATACGCAGTATTTT.

This clonotype was counted only a few times. This chain uses TRBV15 with TRBJ1-2; possible D gene TRBD1, 5 bases. Trimming took 1 base from V and 11 from J, leaving 17 bases between them. The germline CDR1 and CDR2 sequences are LNHNV and YYDKDF (reference sequence). The CDR3 covers 14 residues. The CDR3 loop is CATSRVRGRVSYTF. The DNA for the CDR3 is TGTGCCACCAGCAGAGTTCGGGGGAGGGTGAGTTACACCTTC.

J is TRBJ2-7 and V is TRBV27; D uncertain. V shed 8 bases and J shed 3 bases, with 14 bases lying between them. The germline CDR1 and CDR2 sequences are MNHEY and SMNVEV (reference sequence). The CDR3 is made up of 13 amino acids. The DNA for the CDR3 is TGTGCCAGCCAGGCCAGGACCGACTACGAGCAGTACTTC. Its translation: CASQARTDYEQYF.

The genes are TRBV20-1 and TRBJ2-7; D possibly corresponds to TRBD1 (6 bases). V shed 3 bases and J shed 0 bases, with 12 bases lying between them. In germline, CDR1 is DFQATT, CDR2 SNEGSKA (reference sequence). This CDR3 has 14 residues. The CDR3 loop reads CSARSWGLSYEQYF. The CDR3 region has the DNA TGCAGTGCTAGGAGCTGGGGGCTCTCCTACGAGCAGTACTTC.

J is TRBJ1-1 and V is TRBV5-5; 9 bases map to TRBD1. CDR1 SGHKS and CDR2 YYEKEE come from the germline V gene (reference sequence). The CDR3 is made up of 15 amino acids. The V gene end was trimmed by 4 bases and the J gene end by 4 bases; junction bases not matched to a gene: 8. The CDR3 coding sequence is TGTGCCAGCAGCACCAAGGACAGGGGTGGCACTGAAGCTTTCTTT. This sequence encodes CASSTKDRGGTEAFF.

As for this clonotype: Because it lacks the conserved phenylalanine or tryptophan at the end, this CDR3 is likely a read error. The J gene is TRBJ2-5, the V gene TRBV19; TRBD2 might be the D (6 bases). Germline V gene sequence: CDR1 LNHDA, CDR2 SQIVND (reference sequence). V shed 4 bases and J shed 8 bases, with 14 bases lying between them. The CDR3 length is 13 residues. Here the CDR3 DNA reads TGTGCCAGTAGTAGATCGGTCGGGAGTACCCAGTACCTC. This sequence encodes CASSRSVGSTQYL.

This chain links TRBV10-3 with TRBJ2-5; 9 nucleotides agree with TRBD2. CDR1 ENHRY and CDR2 SYGVKD come from the germline V gene. The CDR3 loop spans 16 amino acids. V gave up 2 bases and J gave up 5 bases; unmatched junction bases: 9. The CDR3 coding sequence is TGTGCCATCAGTGAGGGTAGCGGGAGAGGAGTTGAGACCCAGTACTTC. It codes for CAISEGSGRGVETQYF.

This clonotype has more than one count but fewer than ten. The chain links TRBV10-3 to TRBJ1-5; D unclear. The CDR3 extends over 13 amino acids. In germline, CDR1 is ENHRY, CDR2 SYGVKD. V was clipped by 0 bases and J by 3 bases, with 3 bases between them. The chain's CDR3 is CAISESDNQPQHF. The CDR3, as DNA: TGTGCCATCAGTGAGTCAGACAATCAGCCCCAGCATTTT.

As to this clonotype: Since the CDR3 does not end with the conserved phenylalanine or tryptophan, this likely comes from a read error. The limits of the CDR3 on the DNA are not certain, so only TCRdb's listed CDR3 is given. This chain uses TRBV29-1 with TRBJ1-3; the table calls TRBD1, which could not be checked here. The germline V gene has CDR1 SQVTM and CDR2 ANQGSEA. Both ends counted, the CDR3 spans 19 residues. CDR3 protein: CSVEELLIVSQLSPAASKI.

V usage is TRBV20-1 and J usage is TRBJ1-5, with D possibly being TRBD1 (6 bases). V was trimmed by 5 bases and J by 4 bases, leaving 9 bases between them. Germline assignment: CDR1 DFQATT and CDR2 SNEGSKA (reference sequence). This CDR3 has 12 residues. CDR3 sequence (DNA): TGCAGTGCTCCCGGACAGAATCAGCCCCAGCATTTT. Translated, it gives CSAPGQNQPQHF.

The J gene is TRBJ2-1, the V gene TRBV20-1; the match to TRBD1 covers 8 bases. The CDR3 totals 14 residues. With 3 bases clipped from V and 3 bases from J, the junction kept 4 bases outside the gene matches. CDR1 is DFQATT, CDR2 SNEGSKA, per germline (reference sequence). The CDR3 loop reads CSARDRAGYNEQFF. The CDR3 DNA follows: TGCAGTGCTAGGGACAGGGCGGGCTACAATGAGCAGTTCTTC.

This clonotype has a count of ten or more. As DNA, the CDR3 is TGTGCCAGCAGCTACAGACAGGGATGGGACACTGAAGCTTTCTTT. Residues: CASSYRQGWDTEAFF. The chain recombines TRBV3-1 with TRBJ1-1; TRBD1 matches at 7 bases. From germline, CDR1 is LGHDT and CDR2 YNNKEL (reference sequence). The CDR3 length is 15 residues. The ends lost 5 bases at V and 3 bases at J; junction bases unmatched: 9.

This clonotype was observed a few times. A much larger clone is a single base away; this may be a read error. This rearrangement joins TRBV6-5 to TRBJ1-1; D remains ambiguous. V was pared by 9 bases and J by 4 bases, with 12 bases between. Germline CDR1 and CDR2: MNHEY and SVGAGI. The CDR3 covers 12 residues. The CDR3 spells CASGHGITEAFF. The CDR3 DNA reads TGTGCCAGTGGCCATGGGATCACTGAAGCTTTCTTT.

This clonotype came up many times. The CDR3 nucleotides read TGTGCCAGCAGCCCAGGGACTAGCGGGAGGTACAATGAGCAGTTCTTC. Amino acid sequence: CASSPGTSGRYNEQFF. The chain carries TRBV5-6 and TRBJ2-1, with 15 bases identical to TRBD2. Unmatched junction bases numbered 3, after V lost 4 bases and J lost 4 bases. The germline V gene encodes CDR1 SGHDT and CDR2 YYEEEE. This CDR3 has 16 amino acids.

This clonotype showed up many times. This chain joins TRBV20-1 and TRBJ2-3, with 11 bases that match TRBD2. Germline V gives CDR1 DFQATT, CDR2 SNEGSKA (reference sequence). V lost 2 bases, J lost 3 bases, and 4 bases stayed unmatched. The CDR3 loop spans 15 amino acids. The CDR3, as DNA: TGCAGTGCTAGAAAGACTAGCGGGATAACAGATACGCAGTATTTT. Its translation is CSARKTSGITDTQYF.

This clonotype was counted at least ten times. The chain is built from TRBV7-9 and TRBJ2-3; 7 nucleotides align to TRBD2. V was pared by 4 bases and J by 2 bases, with 6 bases of the junction left unmatched. Germline V gene lookup returns CDR1 SEHNR and CDR2 FQNEAQ (reference sequence). The CDR3 is 15 residues long. This CDR3 reads CASSSREANTDTQYF. DNA of the CDR3: TGTGCCAGCAGCTCTCGGGAGGCCAACACAGATACGCAGTATTTT. Together with reference TRBV7-9 and TRBJ2-3, the CDR3 gives the full variable domain: DTGVSQNPRHKITKRGQNVTFRCDPISEHNRLYWYRQTLGQGPEFLTYFQNEAQLEKSRLLSDRFSAERPKGSFSTLEIQRTEQGDSAMYLCASSSREANTDTQYFGPGTRLTVL.

There are a few counts of this clonotype. The junction and the germline gene differ at one end; a read error may be behind it. The chain links TRBV7-7 to TRBJ2-5; D may correspond to TRBD1 or TRBD2 (5 bases each). Germline assignment: CDR1 SSHAT and CDR2 FNYEAQ (reference sequence). The CDR3 contains 13 residues. The DNA of the CDR3 is TGTGCTAGCAGCTTTGGGTGGGGGGAGACCCAGTACTTC. Translating gives CASSFGWGETQYF.

The chain is built from TRBV5-6 and TRBJ2-2; 7 bases fit TRBD1. The V segment lost 0 bases and the J segment 3 bases; nucleotides outside the gene matches: 8. Germline V gene lookup returns CDR1 SGHDT and CDR2 YYEEEE. This CDR3 has 17 residues. CDR3 sequence reads: CASSLGPGTGDTGELFF. Here the CDR3 DNA reads TGTGCCAGCAGCTTGGGGCCCGGCACAGGGGACACCGGGGAGCTGTTTTTT.

Comment on this clonotype: This could be a read error, since a much larger clone is one nucleotide away. This chain links TRBV7-9 with TRBJ1-1; D is ambiguous. The CDR3 is 11 amino acids. The germline V gene has CDR1 SEHNR and CDR2 FQNEAQ (reference sequence). Trimming cost V 4 bases and J 5 bases, with 5 bases left between them. The CDR3 DNA is TGTGCCAGCAGCTATAGTACTGAAGCTTTCTTT. Encoded protein: CASSYSTEAFF.

This chain links TRBV6-5 with TRBJ2-7; D might be TRBD1 (5 bases). V lost 6 bases and J 3 bases, leaving 12 bases between the germline ends. From germline, CDR1 is MNHEY and CDR2 SVGAGI. The CDR3 length is 13 residues. CDR3: CASRTRVNYEQYF. The CDR3 nucleotides are TGTGCCAGCAGGACCAGGGTGAACTACGAGCAGTACTTC.